This TCR beta chain was documented in a study of T cell responses to AZD1222 COVID-19 vaccine. Findings and caveats of the study: Targets within unmutated variant regions were reportedly found for nearly half of spike-specific TCRs. Dominant at 160-218 and 743-854, vaccine-associated CD4 TCRs also spanned spike. All repertoire sampling was performed exclusively after the peak T cell response. Most donors were white British and more were female, and clonal diversity was possibly underestimated.

Profiled with immunoSEQ multiplex PCR; TCRdb holds only in-frame clones, not every one. This sample yields approximately 150,000 clones, of which just under 95% are seen a single time; approximately 0.97% belongs to the top ten. With regard to this clone: Its antigen is currently unknown.

CDR1 is SGHTA and CDR2 is FQGNSA in the germline V gene. The CDR3 loop spans 16 amino acids. The V and J ends lost 1 base and 4 bases, in that order; junction bases with no gene match: 7. The source of this sequence is an adult in good health. The chain joins TRBV7-2 to TRBJ2-3, with 8 bases aligning to TRBD2. This specimen consisted of peripheral blood, obtained on day 0 of AZD1222 vaccination. This chain's CDR3 is CASSLEAGGGADTQYF. The CDR3 region has the DNA TGTGCCAGCAGCTTAGAGGCGGGGGGAGGTGCAGATACGCAGTATTTT.